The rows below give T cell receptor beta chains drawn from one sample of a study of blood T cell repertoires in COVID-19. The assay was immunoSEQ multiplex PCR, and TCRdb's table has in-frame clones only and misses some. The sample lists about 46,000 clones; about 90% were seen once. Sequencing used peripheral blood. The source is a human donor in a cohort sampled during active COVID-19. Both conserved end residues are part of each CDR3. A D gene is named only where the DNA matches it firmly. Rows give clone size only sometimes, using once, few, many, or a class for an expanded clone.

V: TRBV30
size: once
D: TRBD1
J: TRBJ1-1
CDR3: CAWEQGAGDTEAFF
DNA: TGTGCCTGGGAACAGGGGGCCGGGGACACTGAAGCTTTCTTT

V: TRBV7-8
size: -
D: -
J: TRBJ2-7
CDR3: CASSHLTGSYEQYF
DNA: TGTGCCAGCAGCCACCTGACAGGCTCCTACGAGCAGTACTTC

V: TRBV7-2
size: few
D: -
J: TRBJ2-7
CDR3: CASSSGQEQYF
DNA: TGTGCCAGCAGCTCCGGACAGGAGCAGTACTTC

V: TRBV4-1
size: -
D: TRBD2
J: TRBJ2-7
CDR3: CASSHRLLAGGTYEQYF
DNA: TGCGCCAGCAGCCACCGATTACTAGCGGGGGGAACCTACGAGCAGTACTTC

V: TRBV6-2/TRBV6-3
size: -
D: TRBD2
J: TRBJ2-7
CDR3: CASSYLAGATYEQYF
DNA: TGTGCCAGCAGTTATTTAGCGGGGGCCACCTACGAGCAGTACTTC

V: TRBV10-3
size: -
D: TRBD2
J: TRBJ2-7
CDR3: CAISVLAGGATSSEQYF
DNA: TGTGCCATCAGTGTACTAGCGGGCGGGGCTACGAGCAGCGAGCAGTACTTC

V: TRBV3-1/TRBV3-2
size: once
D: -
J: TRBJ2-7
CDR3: CASSQNPGKLVEQYF
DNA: TGTGCCAGCAGCCAGAACCCGGGAAAGCTAGTCGAGCAGTACTTC

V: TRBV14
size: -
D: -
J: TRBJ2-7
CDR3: CASSQVGWSYEQYF
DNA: TGTGCCAGCAGCCAAGTCGGGTGGTCCTACGAGCAGTACTTC

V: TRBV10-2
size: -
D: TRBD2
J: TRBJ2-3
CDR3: CASINSGGTDTQYF
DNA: TGCGCCAGCATAAACAGCGGGGGCACAGATACGCAGTATTTT

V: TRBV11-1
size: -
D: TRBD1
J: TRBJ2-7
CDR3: CASRVGTGPYEQYF
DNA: TGTGCCAGCAGAGTCGGGACAGGGCCCTACGAGCAGTACTTC

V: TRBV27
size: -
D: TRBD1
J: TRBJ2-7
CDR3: CASSLGQVPEYEQYF
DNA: TGTGCCAGCAGTTTGGGACAGGTGCCTGAGTACGAGCAGTACTTC

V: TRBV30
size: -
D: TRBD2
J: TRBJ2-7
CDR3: CAWSVSGGSYEQYF
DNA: TGTGCCTGGAGTGTTAGCGGGGGGAGCTACGAGCAGTACTTC

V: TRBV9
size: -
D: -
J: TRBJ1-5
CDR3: CASSGGGAGQPQHF
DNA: TGTGCCAGCAGCGGAGGCGGAGCTGGACAGCCCCAGCATTTT

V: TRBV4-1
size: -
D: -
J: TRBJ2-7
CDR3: CASSQGPLAAIPFEQYF
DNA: TGCGCCAGCAGCCAAGGCCCCTTAGCCGCAATTCCGTTCGAGCAGTACTTC

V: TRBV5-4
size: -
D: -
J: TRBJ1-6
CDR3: CASSAPGSSVNSPLHF
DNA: TGTGCCAGCAGCGCTCCAGGGTCTAGTGTTAATTCACCCCTCCACTTT

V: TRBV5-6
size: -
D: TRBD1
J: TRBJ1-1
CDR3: CASSFGQGVTEAFF
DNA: TGTGCCAGCAGCTTCGGACAGGGAGTCACTGAAGCTTTCTTT

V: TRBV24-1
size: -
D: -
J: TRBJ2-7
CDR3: CATSDCTPGNPYEQYF
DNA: TGTGCCACCAGTGATTGCACTCCAGGGAATCCCTACGAGCAGTACTTC

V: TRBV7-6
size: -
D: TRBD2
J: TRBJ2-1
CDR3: CASSPPSGGAYEQFF
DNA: TGTGCCAGCAGCCCACCTAGCGGGGGGGCATATGAGCAGTTCTTC

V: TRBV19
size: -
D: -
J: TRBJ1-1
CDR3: CASSPNTGNTEAFF
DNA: TGTGCCAGTAGTCCTAACACAGGGAACACTGAAGCTTTCTTT

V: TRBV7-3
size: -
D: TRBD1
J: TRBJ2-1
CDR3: CASSTQGDEQFF
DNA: TGTGCCAGCAGCACGCAGGGGGATGAGCAGTTCTTC

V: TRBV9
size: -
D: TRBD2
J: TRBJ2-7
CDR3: CASSDRDYSYEQYF
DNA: TGTGCCAGCAGCGACCGGGACTACTCCTACGAGCAGTACTTC

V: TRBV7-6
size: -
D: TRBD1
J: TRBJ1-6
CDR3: CASSSRGADNSPLHF
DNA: TGTGCCAGCAGCAGCAGGGGGGCGGATAATTCACCCCTCCACTTT

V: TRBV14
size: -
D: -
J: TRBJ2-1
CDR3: CASSHRGRGQFF
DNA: TGTGCCAGCAGCCATAGAGGGCGGGGTCAGTTCTTC

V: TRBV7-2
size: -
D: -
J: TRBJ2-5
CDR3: CASSRPGETQYF
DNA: TGTGCCAGCAGCAGGCCGGGGGAGACCCAGTACTTC

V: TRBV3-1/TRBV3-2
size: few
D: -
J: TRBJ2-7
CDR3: CASSQGRGSDEQYF
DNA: TGTGCCAGCAGCCAAGGCAGGGGATCGGACGAGCAGTACTTC